This T cell receptor beta chain derives from a study of cytomegalovirus exposure and HLA in healthy donors. Broader study findings: Based on reports, TCR beta sequences accurately predicted HLA-A and HLA-B alleles for most subjects. Follow-up analysis found HLA locus-dependent TCR association rates, highest for DRB1 and lowest for HLA-C.

V dropped 2 bases and J dropped 5 bases, with 16 bases sitting between them. Germline V gene lookup returns CDR1 SGHDT and CDR2 YYEEEE. The CDR3 is 15 residues long. A note on this clone: Its specificity is not known.

The PCR had 60 Vbeta and 13 Jbeta primers. Only in-frame clones appear in the TCRdb table, and some are missing; sequencing was by immunoSEQ multiplex PCR. The sample consists of fewer than 200,000 clones, around 75% of them appearing once. It was healthy bone marrow donors who served as donors. This clonotype was sampled from a male donor in good health and CMV-seronegative. What was sequenced was PBMCs. The chain combines TRBV5-6 with TRBJ1-1; D perhaps matches TRBD1 (6 bases). The CDR3 DNA sequence: TGTGCCAGCAGCTTTCGTGGGACCCAGGGGACTGAAGCTTTCTTT. It translates to CASSFRGTQGTEAFF.